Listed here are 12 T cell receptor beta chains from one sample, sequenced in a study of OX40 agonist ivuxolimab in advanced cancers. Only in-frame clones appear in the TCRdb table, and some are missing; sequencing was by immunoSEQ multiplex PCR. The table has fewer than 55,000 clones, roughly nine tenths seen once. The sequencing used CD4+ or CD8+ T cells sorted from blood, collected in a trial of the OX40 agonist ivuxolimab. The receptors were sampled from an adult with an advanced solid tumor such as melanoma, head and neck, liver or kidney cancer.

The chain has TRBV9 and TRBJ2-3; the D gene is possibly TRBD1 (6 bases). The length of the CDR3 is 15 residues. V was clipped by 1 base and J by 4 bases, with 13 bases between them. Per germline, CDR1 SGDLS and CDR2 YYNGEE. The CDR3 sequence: CASSVTQGRADTQYF. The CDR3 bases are TGTGCCAGCAGCGTAACACAGGGCCGGGCAGATACGCAGTATTTT.

The CDR3 bases are TGCGCCAGCAGCTATAGGACGGGGAACACTGAAGCTTTCTTT. Amino acids: CASSYRTGNTEAFF. The gene calls are TRBV5-1 and TRBJ1-1, with unresolved D. Germline CDR1 reads SGHRS; CDR2 reads YFSETQ. The ends were cut back, 3 bases at V and 1 base at J, with 10 bases in the middle. The CDR3 has 14 residues.

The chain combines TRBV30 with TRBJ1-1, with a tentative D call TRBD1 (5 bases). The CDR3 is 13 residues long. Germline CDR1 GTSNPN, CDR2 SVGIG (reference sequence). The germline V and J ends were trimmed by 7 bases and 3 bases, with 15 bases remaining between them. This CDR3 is CALRSGRDTEAFF. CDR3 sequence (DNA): TGTGCCTTACGATCGGGGCGTGACACTGAAGCTTTCTTT.

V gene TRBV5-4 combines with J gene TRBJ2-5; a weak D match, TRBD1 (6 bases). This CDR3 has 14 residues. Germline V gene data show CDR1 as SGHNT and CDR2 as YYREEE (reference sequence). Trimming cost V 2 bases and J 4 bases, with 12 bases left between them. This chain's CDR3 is CASSFKTGRETQYF. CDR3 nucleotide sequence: TGTGCCAGCAGCTTTAAGACAGGACGAGAGACCCAGTACTTC.

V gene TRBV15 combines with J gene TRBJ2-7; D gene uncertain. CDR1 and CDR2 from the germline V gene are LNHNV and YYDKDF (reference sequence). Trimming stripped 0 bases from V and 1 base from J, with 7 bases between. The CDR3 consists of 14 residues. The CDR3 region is CATSREDGSYEQYF. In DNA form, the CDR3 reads TGTGCCACCAGCAGAGAGGACGGTTCCTACGAGCAGTACTTC.

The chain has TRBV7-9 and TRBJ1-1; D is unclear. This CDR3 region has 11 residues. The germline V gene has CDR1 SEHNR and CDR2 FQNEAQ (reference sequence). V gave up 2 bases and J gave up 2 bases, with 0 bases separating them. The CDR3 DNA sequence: TGTGCCAGCAGCTTAAACACTGAAGCTTTCTTT. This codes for CASSLNTEAFF.

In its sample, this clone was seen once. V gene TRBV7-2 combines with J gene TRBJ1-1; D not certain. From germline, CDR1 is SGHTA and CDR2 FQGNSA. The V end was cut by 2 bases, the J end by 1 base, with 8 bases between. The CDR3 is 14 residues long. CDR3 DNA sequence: TGTGCCAGCAGCTTACTTGGAGAGAACACTGAAGCTTTCTTT. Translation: CASSLLGENTEAFF.

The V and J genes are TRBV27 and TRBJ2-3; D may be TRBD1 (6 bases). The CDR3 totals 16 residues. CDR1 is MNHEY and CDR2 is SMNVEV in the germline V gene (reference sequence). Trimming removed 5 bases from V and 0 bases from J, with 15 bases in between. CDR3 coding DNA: TGTGCCAGCAGTGACCCCAGGACAGATAGCACAGATACGCAGTATTTT. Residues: CASSDPRTDSTDTQYF.

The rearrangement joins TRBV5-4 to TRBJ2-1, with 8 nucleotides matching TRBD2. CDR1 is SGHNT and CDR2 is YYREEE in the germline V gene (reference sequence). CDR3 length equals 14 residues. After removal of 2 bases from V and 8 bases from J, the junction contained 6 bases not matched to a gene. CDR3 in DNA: TGTGCCAGCAGCTTATACGGGGGGGTGTATGAGCAGTTCTTC. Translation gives CASSLYGGVYEQFF.

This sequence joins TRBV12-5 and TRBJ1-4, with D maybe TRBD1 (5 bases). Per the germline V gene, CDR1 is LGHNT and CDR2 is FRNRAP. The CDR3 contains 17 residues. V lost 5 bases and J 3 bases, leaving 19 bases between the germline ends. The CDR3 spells CASGIRLQGEANEKLFF. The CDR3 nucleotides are TGTGCTAGTGGTATCCGCCTCCAGGGCGAAGCTAATGAAAAACTGTTTTTT.

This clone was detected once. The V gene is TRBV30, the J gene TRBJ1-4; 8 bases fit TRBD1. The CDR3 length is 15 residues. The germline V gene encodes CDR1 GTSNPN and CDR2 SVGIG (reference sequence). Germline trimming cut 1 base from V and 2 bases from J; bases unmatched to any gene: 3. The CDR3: CAWSDGQGTNEKLFF. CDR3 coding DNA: TGTGCCTGGAGTGACGGACAGGGTACTAATGAAAAACTGTTTTTT.

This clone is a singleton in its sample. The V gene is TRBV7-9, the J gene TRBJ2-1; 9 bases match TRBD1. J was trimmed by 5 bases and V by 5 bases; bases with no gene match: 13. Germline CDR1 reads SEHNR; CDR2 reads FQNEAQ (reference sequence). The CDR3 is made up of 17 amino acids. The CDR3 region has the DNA TGTGCCAGCAGCCCCCGGGACAGGGATTCAGCGGACAATGAGCAGTTCTTC. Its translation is CASSPRDRDSADNEQFF.